This entry describes one TCR beta chain. The antigen is undetermined. These data belong to a study of Ad26.COV2.S vaccination and SARS-CoV-2 variants. General study findings and limits: A substantial breadth of spike-specific CD8+ and CD4+ T cell responses after vaccination has been reported.

Treatment noted: 19 received Ad26.COV2.S at low or high dose, single or two shots; 5 received placebo; per-sample allocation not given. Samples were taken on day 63 after the first vaccine or placebo injection. Based in Boston, the donor was an adult of 18-55 years. The assay was immunoSEQ multiplex PCR, and TCRdb's table has in-frame clones only and misses some. The sample yields fewer than 400,000 clones, approximately 89% seen once. This CDR3 is built from 16 residues. Trimming removed 4 bases from V and 4 bases from J; junction bases left unmatched: 9. Per germline, CDR1 SNHLY and CDR2 FYNNEI. This clonotype was obtained from a person between 18 and 59 years old who received the Ad26.COV2.S COVID-19 vaccine or a placebo. The chain links TRBV2 to TRBJ2-3; 9 bases are a match to TRBD2. Sequences were derived from peripheral blood, sampled in a trial of Ad26.COV2.S vaccine versus placebo. The CDR3 loop reads CASSGRGAGGSDTQYF. As DNA, the CDR3 is TGTGCCAGCAGTGGCCGAGGAGCGGGAGGCTCAGATACGCAGTATTTT.